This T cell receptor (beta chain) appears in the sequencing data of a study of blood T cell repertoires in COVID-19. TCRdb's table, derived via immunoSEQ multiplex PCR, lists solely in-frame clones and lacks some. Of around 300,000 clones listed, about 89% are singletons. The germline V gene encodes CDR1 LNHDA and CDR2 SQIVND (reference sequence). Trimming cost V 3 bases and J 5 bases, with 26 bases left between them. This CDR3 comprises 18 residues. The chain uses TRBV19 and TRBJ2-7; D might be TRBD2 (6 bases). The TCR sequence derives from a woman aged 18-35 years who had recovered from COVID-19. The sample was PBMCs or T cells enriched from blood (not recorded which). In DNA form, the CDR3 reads TGTGCCAGTAGTATTAGGTTGGCAGGGCGGGGTTCATCCCACGAGCAGTACTTC. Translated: CASSIRLAGRGSSHEQYF.